This paragraph covers one TCR beta chain sequence. Its antigen is not identified. Following RNA extraction, reverse transcription yielded cDNA that acted as the sequencing template. Profiled with immunoSEQ multiplex PCR; TCRdb holds only in-frame clones, not every one. The data contain 120,000 or so clones, 60% to 65% of them singletons. Germline V gives CDR1 MGHRA, CDR2 YSYEKL. The CDR3 consists of 18 residues. Trimming took 0 bases from V and 2 from J, leaving 18 bases between them. Noted treatment: oral pan-JAK inhibitor, 5-10 mg twice daily. The data stem from a study of CD8+ T cells in alopecia areata. Study results and limitations: On tofacitinib, scalp and blood still held many of the expanded lesional clones. Lesional scalp exceeded normal scalp in clonality, especially in alopecia totalis/universalis.

This chain uses TRBV4-1 with TRBJ2-3, with unresolved D. Sequenced material: CD4+ T cells sorted from blood, taken at week 4, from a patient treated with tofacitinib. The TCR comes from a human donor with alopecia areata. The CDR3 is CASSQDVRPSAATDTQYF. CDR3 coding DNA: TGCGCCAGCAGCCAAGATGTTAGGCCTTCCGCGGCCACAGATACGCAGTATTTT.